The T cell receptor (beta chain) described here comes from a study of T and B cells in COVID-19 patients. About the study: Blood was sampled from COVID-19 patients who were either actively infected or recovered.

Each TRB amplification used roughly 220-550 ng of genomic DNA from blood. TRB rearrangements were amplified by multiplex PCR with BIOMED2 TRB-A/B primers. MiXCR, applied by TCRdb to the multiplex PCR reads, yields one record per CDR3 protein. The sample consists of 24,000 or so distinct CDR3 sequences, 32% of them appearing once. This clonotype was counted a few times. The length of the CDR3 is 20 residues. CDR1 is LNHDA, CDR2 SQIVND, per germline (reference sequence). V shed 1 base and J shed 0 bases, with 24 bases lying between them. This chain joins TRBV19 and TRBJ1-2, with D unclear. The receptor's source is a human donor who had recovered from COVID-19. Material for sequencing was blood. As DNA, the CDR3 is TGTGCCAGTAGTATAGTCCGGGGAAATCGTATGTGGTTGACTAACTATGGCTACACCTTC. Amino acid sequence: CASSIVRGNRMWLTNYGYTF.